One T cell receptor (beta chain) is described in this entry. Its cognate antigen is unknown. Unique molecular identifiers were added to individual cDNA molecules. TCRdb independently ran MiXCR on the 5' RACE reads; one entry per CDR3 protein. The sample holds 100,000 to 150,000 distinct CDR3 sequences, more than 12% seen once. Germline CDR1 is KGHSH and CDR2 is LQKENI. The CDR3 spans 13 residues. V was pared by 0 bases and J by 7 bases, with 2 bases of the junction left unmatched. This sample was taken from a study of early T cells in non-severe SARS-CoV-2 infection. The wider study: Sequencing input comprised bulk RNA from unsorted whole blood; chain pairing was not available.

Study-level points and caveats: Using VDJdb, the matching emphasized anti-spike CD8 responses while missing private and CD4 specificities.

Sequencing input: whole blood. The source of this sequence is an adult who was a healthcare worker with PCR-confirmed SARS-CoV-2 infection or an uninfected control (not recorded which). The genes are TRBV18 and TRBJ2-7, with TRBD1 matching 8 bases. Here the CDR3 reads CASSPPDRVEQYF. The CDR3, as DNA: TGTGCCAGCTCACCACCGGACAGGGTTGAGCAGTACTTC.